The 16 T cell receptor beta chains listed next were all sequenced from one sample in a study of T cells after yellow fever vaccination. In TCRdb, the 5' RACE reads were re-called with MiXCR into one record per CDR3 protein. The top ten clones hold approximately 0.67% of a sample with fewer than 150,000 distinct CDR3 sequences, over 7% of them seen once. This specimen was CD4+ T cells sorted from PBMCs, taken 5 days after the yellow fever booster vaccination. All receptors derive from a young man who received the YFV17D yellow fever vaccine.

This clonotype has ten or more counts. The J gene is TRBJ2-5, the V gene TRBV18; 14 bases match TRBD2. This CDR3 region has 18 residues. Germline CDR1 and CDR2: KGHSH and LQKENI. Trimming removed 4 bases from V and 2 bases from J; junction bases left unmatched: 9. CDR3: CASSLTGTSGSRQETQYF. As DNA, the CDR3 is TGTGCCAGCTCACTTACCGGGACTAGCGGGAGTCGACAAGAGACCCAGTACTTC.

This clonotype was observed at least ten times. The chain combines TRBV3-1 with TRBJ2-5; no firm D call. This CDR3 region has 11 residues. Germline CDR1 LGHDT, CDR2 YNNKEL (reference sequence). V was shortened by 4 bases and J by 7 bases, with 7 bases between the two germline ends. CDR3 bases: TGTGCCAGCAGCCTCATGGGGACCCAGTACTTC. It codes for CASSLMGTQYF.

In this sample, this clonotype turned up many times. The chain's CDR3 is CASSLEVRPYNEQFF. The CDR3 DNA sequence: TGTGCCAGCAGCTTAGAGGTGCGGCCCTACAATGAGCAGTTCTTC. The chain employs TRBV7-2 and TRBJ2-1; no firm D call. Trimming left V 1 base short and J 2 bases short, with 9 bases between. CDR1 is SGHTA and CDR2 is FQGNSA in the germline V gene. This CDR3 spans 15 amino acids.

This clonotype was seen ten or more times. CDR3 nucleotides: TGTGCCAGCAGCTTTGCTGAATTGGGCAATGAGCAGTTCTTC. The encoded protein is CASSFAELGNEQFF. This sequence joins TRBV7-3 and TRBJ2-1; no definite D call. CDR1 and CDR2 from the germline V gene are SGHTA and FQGTGA. V lost 3 bases, J lost 6 bases, and 12 bases lay in between. The CDR3 extends over 14 amino acids.

This clonotype was found many times. The CDR3 loop reads CASSPWLAGEGETQYF. The CDR3 DNA follows: TGTGCCAGCAGCCCCTGGCTAGCGGGAGAGGGAGAGACCCAGTACTTC. This chain links TRBV7-2 with TRBJ2-5, with 10 bases fitting TRBD2. The germline V gene encodes CDR1 SGHTA and CDR2 FQGNSA. V trimming: 5 bases; J trimming: 4 bases; junction bases outside the gene matches: 10. The CDR3 has 16 residues.

With regard to this clonotype: A much larger clonotype is one base distant, so this may be a read error. This chain links TRBV7-9 with TRBJ2-7, with D hard to call. Germline V gene sequence: CDR1 SEHNR, CDR2 FQNEAQ (reference sequence). The V end lost 4 bases, the J end lost 0 bases, and 16 bases lay between the germline ends. This CDR3 is 16 amino acids long. The CDR3 loop reads CASSSMQTPGSYEQYF. The CDR3 DNA reads TGTGCCAGCAGCTCGATGCAGACCCCAGGCTCCTACGAGCAGTACTTC.

Comment on this clonotype: Given a much more abundant clone one base away, this may be a read error. The chain is built from TRBV10-2 and TRBJ2-2, with D unresolved. Looked up from germline, CDR1 is WSHSY and CDR2 is SAAADI. This CDR3 comprises 13 residues. CDR3 region: CTSSRDFSGELFF. The CDR3 bases are TGCACCAGCAGTAGAGACTTCTCCGGGGAGCTGTTTTTT.

This clonotype has at least ten counts. V gene TRBV9 combines with J gene TRBJ2-3; 11 bases line up with TRBD2. The CDR3 is 16 amino acids. Looked up from germline, CDR1 is SGDLS and CDR2 is YYNGEE. With V trimmed by 0 bases and J by 5 bases, 5 bases remained unmatched. The CDR3 coding sequence is TGTGCCAGCAGCGTAGCCGGGACTAGCGGCCTAGATACGCAGTATTTT. Amino acid sequence: CASSVAGTSGLDTQYF.

This clonotype came up many times. The junction departs from the called germline gene at one end, perhaps through a read error. The chain uses TRBV12-3 or TRBV12-4 and TRBJ2-1, with 11 bases lining up with TRBD2. The CDR3 length is 14 residues. CDR3: CASSLAGGWNEQFF. DNA for the CDR3: TGTGCCAGCAGTCTAGCGGGAGGCTGGAATGAGCAGTTCTTC.

This clonotype occurred many times. The chain links TRBV20-1 to TRBJ2-7; 9 bases agree with TRBD2. The CDR3 loop spans 14 amino acids. Per the germline V gene, CDR1 is DFQATT and CDR2 is SNEGSKA (reference sequence). Here the CDR3 reads CSARAGGIAYEQYF. As DNA, the CDR3 is TGCAGCGCCCGTGCGGGAGGGATTGCCTACGAGCAGTACTTC.

This clonotype was counted at least ten times. The chain has TRBV7-3 and TRBJ2-3, with unresolved D. The CDR3 is 13 residues long. CDR1 and CDR2 (germline): SGHTA, FQGTGA. Trimming shortened V by 5 bases and J by 3 bases, and 9 bases separated the two germline ends. The CDR3 sequence is CASSPQRTDTQYF. DNA of the CDR3: TGTGCCAGCAGCCCCCAAAGGACAGATACGCAGTATTTT.

The sample holds many counts of this clonotype. CDR3 loop: CASSLAVAGANVLTF. For the CDR3, the DNA is TGCGCCAGCAGCTTGGCGGTTGCTGGGGCCAACGTCCTGACTTTC. The chain has TRBV5-1 and TRBJ2-6, with D hard to call. Germline V CDR1 and CDR2: SGHRS, YFSETQ. V dropped 0 bases and J dropped 2 bases, with 6 bases sitting between them. This CDR3 comprises 15 residues. Full variable domain (remainder filled in from reference TRBV5-1 and TRBJ2-6): KAGVTQTPRYLIKTRGQQVTLSCSPISGHRSVSWYQQTPGQGLQFLFEYFSETQRNKGNFPGRFSGRQFSNSRSEMNVSTLELGDSALYLCASSLAVAGANVLTFGAGSRLTVL.

This clonotype has only a few counts. The chain recombines TRBV6-4 with TRBJ2-1; D is undetermined. Between the trimmed V and J ends, which lost 0 bases and 0 bases, there was a span of 9 bases. Germline V gene sequence: CDR1 MRHNA, CDR2 SNTAGT. The CDR3 runs to 16 residues. CDR3 coding DNA: TGTGCCAGCAGTGACTCCCCCCATCCCTCCTACAATGAGCAGTTCTTC. Its protein is CASSDSPHPSYNEQFF.

This clonotype was recorded at least ten times. The V call is TRBV7-2, the J call TRBJ2-5; D unclear. CDR1 and CDR2 from the germline V gene are SGHTA and FQGNSA. V was clipped by 0 bases and J by 9 bases, with 11 bases between them. The CDR3 has 13 amino acids. CDR3 in amino acids: CASSLANPQAQYF. DNA for the CDR3: TGTGCCAGCAGCTTAGCCAACCCGCAGGCCCAGTACTTC.

This clonotype has ten or more counts. The V and J genes are TRBV3-1 and TRBJ1-1; D gene uncertain. The CDR3 consists of 12 residues. Germline-derived CDR1 and CDR2 are LGHDT and YNNKEL (reference sequence). V was trimmed by 2 bases and J by 8 bases, leaving 9 bases between them. CDR3 in amino acids: CASSQTRAEAFF. Written as DNA, the CDR3 is TGTGCCAGCAGCCAAACCCGAGCAGAAGCTTTCTTT.

At least ten counts were recorded for this clonotype. The chain carries TRBV7-8 and TRBJ2-3; 7 nucleotides match TRBD2. Trimming cost V 1 base and J 0 bases; bases outside gene matches: 7. Germline lookup yields CDR1 SGHVS and CDR2 FQNEAQ. This CDR3 has 17 amino acids. CDR3 region: CASSLEVGGSSTDTQYF. DNA for the CDR3: TGTGCCAGCAGCTTAGAGGTGGGCGGGAGTAGCACAGATACGCAGTATTTT.